Sequencing of this T cell receptor beta chain was carried out in a study of shared clonotypes between healthy human individuals. Study as a whole: Researchers drew samples from a couple of women and three men aged 18 to 49. Researchers assigned three CD4 naive, three CD4 memory, two CD8 naive and one CD8 memory plate to each donor.

There are 15 residues in the CDR3. Germline V gene sequence: CDR1 SGHRS, CDR2 YFSETQ. The V end was cut by 0 bases, the J end by 6 bases, with 15 bases between. Deep was the level used in running the assay. This table comes from immunoSEQ multiplex PCR, and its TCRdb copy is limited to in-frame clones, with some not included. The sample shows about 1.1 million clones, 60% to 85% of them seen only once. CD45RA-negative memory and CD45RA+ naive subsets were split from the CD4+ cells. The rearrangement uses TRBV5-1 and TRBJ1-1; the D is unclear. The specimen was memory CD4+ T cells from PBMCs. Specified subset: CD45RA-negative fraction. The sequence came from a young man in good health. Some clones in this sample may be carry-over from other donors' samples. The CDR3 nucleotides read TGCGCCAGCAGCTTGGGGCTGGGAGGGTTCGCTGAAGCTTTCTTT. Translating it yields CASSLGLGGFAEAFF.